Each of the 27 T cell receptor beta chains below was sequenced from the same sample in a study of T cell changes during pregnancy in multiple sclerosis. Sequencing was performed with immunoSEQ multiplex PCR; in TCRdb, only in-frame clones are kept and a portion is missing. Of approximately 60,000 clones in the sample, about 91% are singletons; the top ten hold roughly 0.85%. The material was peripheral blood, obtained before pregnancy. These receptors all come from a female donor with multiple sclerosis, enrolled in a pregnancy study.

The chain couples TRBV21-1 to TRBJ2-1; no DNA check was done on the table's D call, TRBD2. TRBV21-1 represents a pseudogene. This CDR3 is 16 amino acids long. The CDR3 reads CASSTLTSGGGDEQFF. For the CDR3, the DNA is TGTGCCAGCAGCACCCTGACTAGCGGGGGAGGAGATGAGCAGTTCTTC.

V and J are TRBV27 and TRBJ1-2, with TRBD1 matching over 7 bases. Germline V gene lookup returns CDR1 MNHEY and CDR2 SMNVEV (reference sequence). The CDR3 sequence is 13 residues long. The V and J ends lost 5 bases and 7 bases, in that order; junction bases with no gene match: 7. CDR3 in amino acids: CASSPQGEAGYTF. In DNA form, the CDR3 reads TGTGCCAGCAGTCCTCAGGGGGAGGCTGGCTACACCTTC.

The V and J genes are TRBV7-2 and TRBJ2-5; possibly TRBD1 for D (5 bases). Germline V lookup: CDR1 SGHTA, CDR2 FQGNSA. This CDR3 is 17 amino acids long. V gave up 2 bases and J gave up 2 bases, with 18 bases separating them. The CDR3, as DNA: TGTGCCAGCAGCTTACGTCCCCGACAGTTAGTGCAAGAGACCCAGTACTTC. This encodes CASSLRPRQLVQETQYF. Together with reference TRBV7-2 and TRBJ2-5, the CDR3 gives the full variable domain: GAGVSQSPSNKVTEKGKDVELRCDPISGHTALYWYRQSLGQGLEFLIYFQGNSAPDKSGLPSDRFSAERTGGSVSTLTIQRTQQEDSAVYLCASSLRPRQLVQETQYFGPGTRLLVL.

This chain links TRBV4-3 with TRBJ2-3; 7 bases map to TRBD1. Germline V gene lookup returns CDR1 LGHNA and CDR2 YSLEER. This CDR3 is built from 16 residues. V lost 0 bases and J lost 4; bases outside the gene matches: 7. The CDR3 DNA follows: TGCGCCAGCAGCCAAGATGAGCACAGGGGCGCAGATACGCAGTATTTT. It is translated as CASSQDEHRGADTQYF.

V usage is TRBV4-2 and J usage is TRBJ1-4; 10 bases align to TRBD1. The CDR3 has 16 amino acids. Germline lookup yields CDR1 LGHNA and CDR2 YNFKEQ. J was trimmed by 6 bases and V by 2 bases; bases with no gene match: 6. In DNA, the CDR3 is TGTGCCAGCAGCCAAACCACCGGGACAGGGGATGAAAAACTGTTTTTT. Its protein is CASSQTTGTGDEKLFF.

J is TRBJ1-1 and V is TRBV5-4, with TRBD1 as a possible D gene (5 bases). Trimming removed 1 base from V and 3 bases from J, with 7 bases in between. Germline V gene lookup returns CDR1 SGHNT and CDR2 YYREEE (reference sequence). The CDR3 is made up of 13 amino acids. CDR3 bases: TGTGCCAGCAGCTTGCGGGGGTACACTGAAGCTTTCTTT. It codes for CASSLRGYTEAFF.

The chain carries TRBV7-3 and TRBJ1-1; D is possibly TRBD1 (5 bases). Germline loops: CDR1 SGHTA, CDR2 FQGTGA. Trimming removed 2 bases at V and 6 bases at J, with 16 bases between. The CDR3 length is 15 residues. The CDR3: CASSLVPGVRAEAFF. The CDR3 nucleotides are TGTGCCAGCAGCTTAGTCCCGGGGGTTCGGGCTGAAGCTTTCTTT.

V usage is TRBV18 and J usage is TRBJ2-2; unclear D gene. V shed 3 bases and J shed 6 bases, with 11 bases lying between them. The CDR3 totals 14 residues. The V gene's germline CDR1 is KGHSH and CDR2 LQKENI. CDR3 loop: CASSPDQVSGELFF. For the CDR3, the DNA is TGTGCCAGCTCACCGGATCAGGTCTCCGGGGAGCTGTTTTTT.

The V and J genes are TRBV13 and TRBJ1-1; D unresolved. Trimming took 0 bases from V and 1 from J, leaving 9 bases between them. The CDR3 spans 15 residues. The V gene's germline CDR1 is PRHDT and CDR2 FYEKMQ (reference sequence). DNA for the CDR3: TGTGCCAGCAGCTTAGGGGGCGGAGGGAACACTGAAGCTTTCTTT. Amino acids: CASSLGGGGNTEAFF.

The chain uses TRBV7-3 and TRBJ1-2, with 7 nucleotides matching TRBD1. Germline V gene data show CDR1 as SGHTA and CDR2 as FQGTGA. CDR3 length equals 13 residues. The V segment lost 4 bases and the J segment 6 bases; nucleotides outside the gene matches: 5. CDR3 nucleotide sequence: TGTGCCAGCAGCTACACCGGGACAGATGGCTACACCTTC. Translation gives CASSYTGTDGYTF.

This clone has only a few counts. V and J are TRBV4-2 and TRBJ2-7; D perhaps matches TRBD1 (6 bases). Germline loops: CDR1 LGHNA, CDR2 YNFKEQ. The CDR3 sequence is 16 residues long. Trimming took off 2 bases at V and 3 bases at J, with 17 bases between the two ends. CDR3 residues: CASSQSSTGNLYEQYF. As DNA, the CDR3 is TGTGCCAGCAGCCAATCATCCACAGGGAACCTCTACGAGCAGTACTTC.

The V gene is TRBV14, the J gene TRBJ1-1; tentatively, D is TRBD1 (5 bases). Germline loops: CDR1 SGHDN, CDR2 FVKESK. V was cut by 4 bases and J by 1 base, with 16 bases left in between. This CDR3 is 16 amino acids long. The CDR3 is CASSRIRGMGNTEAFF. Written as DNA, the CDR3 is TGTGCCAGCAGCCGGATAAGGGGAATGGGGAACACTGAAGCTTTCTTT.

The count of this clone is one. The chain is built from TRBV11-3 and TRBJ2-7, with D possibly TRBD1 on 6 matching bases. Germline loops: CDR1 SGHNT, CDR2 YENEEA. V lost 5 bases and J 4 bases, leaving 18 bases between the germline ends. This CDR3 is 15 amino acids long. CDR3 residues: CASSQGRFGSYEQYF. Here the CDR3 DNA reads TGTGCCAGCAGCCAGGGGAGATTCGGGTCATACGAGCAGTACTTC.

This sequence joins TRBV7-3 and TRBJ2-5; a weak D match, TRBD2 (5 bases). The germline V gene encodes CDR1 SGHTA and CDR2 FQGTGA. The CDR3 spans 13 residues. V dropped 5 bases and J dropped 3 bases, with 10 bases sitting between them. CDR3 DNA sequence: TGTGCCAGCAGCCCTACCGGGGAAGAGACCCAGTACTTC. This sequence encodes CASSPTGEETQYF.

The rearrangement joins TRBV6-5 to TRBJ1-4; D ambiguous. The CDR3 is 13 amino acids. Germline CDR1 is MNHEY and CDR2 is SVGAGI. The V and J ends lost 2 bases and 5 bases respectively, with 6 bases between them. The DNA of the CDR3 is TGTGCCAGCAGTTACAACGGGAATGAAAAACTGTTTTTT. It encodes CASSYNGNEKLFF.

The V and J genes are TRBV7-2 and TRBJ2-7; TRBD1 is a possible D gene (5 bases). The V and J ends lost 7 bases and 0 bases respectively, with 13 bases between them. Germline CDR1 reads SGHTA; CDR2 reads FQGNSA. CDR3 size: 14 residues. CDR3 bases: TGTGCCAGCACCGCCAGGGAAAGCTCCTACGAGCAGTACTTC. Translating gives CASTARESSYEQYF.

The rearrangement joins TRBV4-1 to TRBJ2-1, with 8 bases fitting TRBD2. This CDR3 is 14 amino acids long. V shed 5 bases and J 9 bases; nucleotides not matched to a gene: 9. CDR1 and CDR2 from the germline V gene are MGHRA and YSYEKL. The CDR3 DNA is TGCGCCAGCAGCTTTCGTAGCGGGGCCCCTGAGCAGTTCTTC. Translated, it gives CASSFRSGAPEQFF.

The chain carries TRBV6-4 and TRBJ1-2; 7 nucleotides agree with TRBD1. The J segment lost 3 bases and the V segment lost 7 bases, leaving 2 bases of the junction unmatched. This CDR3 is 12 amino acids long. CDR1 is MRHNA and CDR2 is SNTAGT in the germline V gene. The CDR3 coding sequence is TGTGCCAGCAAGGGGACAGACTATGGCTACACCTTC. Protein sequence: CASKGTDYGYTF.

The chain is built from TRBV5-4 and TRBJ2-7, with 9 bases fitting TRBD1. CDR1 SGHNT and CDR2 YYREEE come from the germline V gene (reference sequence). The length of the CDR3 is 16 residues. The J segment lost 6 bases and the V segment lost 7 bases, leaving 17 bases of the junction unmatched. The CDR3 region has the DNA TGTGCCAGCTCACTCGGGAGGACAGGGGCCTCCGGCGAGCAGTACTTC. It yields the protein CASSLGRTGASGEQYF.

The rearrangement links TRBV6-1 to TRBJ1-5, with D possibly matching TRBD1 (6 bases). The CDR3 is made up of 13 amino acids. From germline, CDR1 is MNHNS and CDR2 SASEGT. Trimming removed 10 bases from V and 5 bases from J, with 15 bases in between. CDR3 loop: CATFTGSHQPQHF. The CDR3 DNA follows: TGTGCCACTTTTACAGGGAGTCATCAGCCCCAGCATTTT.

The chain joins TRBV5-6 to TRBJ2-7, with 9 bases identical to TRBD1. Trimming cost V 4 bases and J 7 bases; bases outside gene matches: 12. The CDR3 loop spans 15 amino acids. The germline CDR1 and CDR2 sequences are SGHDT and YYEEEE. The CDR3 nucleotides are TGTGCCAGCAGCCCATTAACAGGGGGCTCTAGGGAGCAGTACTTC. This translates into CASSPLTGGSREQYF.

The rearrangement uses TRBV6-5 and TRBJ2-3, with TRBD1 matching 8 bases. Trimming cost V 6 bases and J 4 bases; bases outside gene matches: 9. The CDR3 runs 15 residues. In germline, CDR1 is MNHEY, CDR2 SVGAGI. CDR3 in amino acids: CASSTLDRVADTQYF. DNA of the CDR3: TGTGCCAGCAGCACTCTGGACAGGGTCGCAGATACGCAGTATTTT.

The chain couples TRBV30 to TRBJ2-3, with TRBD1 matching 10 bases. Germline-derived CDR1 and CDR2 are GTSNPN and SVGIG (reference sequence). The CDR3 spans 13 residues. V shed 5 bases, J shed 4 bases, and the junction held 3 bases outside the gene matches. CDR3 loop: CAWEGTGADTQYF. In nucleotides, the CDR3 is TGTGCCTGGGAAGGGACAGGGGCAGATACGCAGTATTTT.

This rearrangement joins TRBV7-6 to TRBJ2-7; D call uncertain. V gave up 1 base and J gave up 4 bases, with 11 bases separating them. The CDR3 totals 14 residues. The V gene's germline CDR1 is SGHVS and CDR2 FNYEAQ. The DNA for the CDR3 is TGTGCCAGCAGCTTAGGAACAGCACCGTACGAGCAGTACTTC. Protein: CASSLGTAPYEQYF.

For the CDR3, the DNA is TGTGCCAGCAGCTTACGCGTGGACACTGAAGCTTTCTTT. Translated: CASSLRVDTEAFF. The chain uses TRBV5-5 and TRBJ1-1; D unclear. CDR3 size: 13 residues. Trimming cost V 2 bases and J 3 bases, with 8 bases left between them. CDR1 SGHKS and CDR2 YYEKEE come from the germline V gene (reference sequence).

The CDR3, as DNA: TGTGCCAGCAGCCCACAGGGCAACTCTGGAAACACCATATATTTT. This gives the protein CASSPQGNSGNTIYF. The chain joins TRBV7-3 to TRBJ1-3; TRBD1 might be the D (6 bases). Trimming left V 5 bases short and J 0 bases short, with 11 bases between. The CDR3 consists of 15 residues. Germline CDR1 is SGHTA and CDR2 is FQGTGA.

The J gene is TRBJ2-3, the V gene TRBV18, with a possible D match to TRBD2 (6 bases). V was pared by 3 bases and J by 0 bases, with 7 bases between. Germline-derived CDR1 and CDR2 are KGHSH and LQKENI. The CDR3 length is 14 residues. The CDR3 region is CASSPGLSTDTQYF. In nucleotides, the CDR3 is TGTGCCAGCTCACCGGGACTGAGCACAGATACGCAGTATTTT.